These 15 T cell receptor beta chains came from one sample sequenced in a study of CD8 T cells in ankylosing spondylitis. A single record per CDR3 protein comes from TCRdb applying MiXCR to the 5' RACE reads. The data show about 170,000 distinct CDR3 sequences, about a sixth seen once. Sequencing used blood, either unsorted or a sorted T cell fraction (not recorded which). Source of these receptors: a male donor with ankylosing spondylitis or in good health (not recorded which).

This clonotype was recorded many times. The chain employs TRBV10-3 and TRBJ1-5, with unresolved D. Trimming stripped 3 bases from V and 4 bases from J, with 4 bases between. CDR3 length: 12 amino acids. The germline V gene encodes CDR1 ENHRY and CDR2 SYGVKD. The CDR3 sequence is CAISDRNQPQHF. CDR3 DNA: TGTGCCATCAGTGACAGAAATCAGCCCCAGCATTTT.

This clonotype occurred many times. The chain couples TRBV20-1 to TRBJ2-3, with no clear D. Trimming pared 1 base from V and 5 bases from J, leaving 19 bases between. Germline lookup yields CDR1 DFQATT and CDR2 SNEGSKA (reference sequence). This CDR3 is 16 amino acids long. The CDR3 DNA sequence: TGCAGTGCTAGAGCCCCCGAGGCCCAAGCTTTAGATACGCAGTATTTT. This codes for CSARAPEAQALDTQYF.

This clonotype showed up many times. CDR3 sequence (DNA): TGTGCCAGCAGCTTAGGCCTCGGCAGGGCAGATACGCAGTATTTT. Translating it yields CASSLGLGRADTQYF. V usage is TRBV7-7 and J usage is TRBJ2-3; tentatively, D is TRBD1 (5 bases). The V end lost 1 base, the J end lost 4 bases, and 12 bases lay between the germline ends. The CDR3 is made up of 15 amino acids. CDR1 is SSHAT and CDR2 is FNYEAQ in the germline V gene (reference sequence).

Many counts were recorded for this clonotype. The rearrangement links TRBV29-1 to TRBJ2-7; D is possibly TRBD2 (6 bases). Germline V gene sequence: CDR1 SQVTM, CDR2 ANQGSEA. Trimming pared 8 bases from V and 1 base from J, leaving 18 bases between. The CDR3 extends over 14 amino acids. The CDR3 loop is CSFFGGERSYEQYF. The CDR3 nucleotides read TGCAGCTTCTTCGGGGGTGAGAGGTCCTACGAGCAGTACTTC.

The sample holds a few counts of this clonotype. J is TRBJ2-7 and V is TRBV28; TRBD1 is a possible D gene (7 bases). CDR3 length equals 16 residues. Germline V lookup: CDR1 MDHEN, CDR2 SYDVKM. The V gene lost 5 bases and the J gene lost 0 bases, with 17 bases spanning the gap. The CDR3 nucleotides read TGTGCCAGCAGTCCCCAGGGGGGCTCCGCCTCCTACGAGCAGTACTTC. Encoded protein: CASSPQGGSASYEQYF.

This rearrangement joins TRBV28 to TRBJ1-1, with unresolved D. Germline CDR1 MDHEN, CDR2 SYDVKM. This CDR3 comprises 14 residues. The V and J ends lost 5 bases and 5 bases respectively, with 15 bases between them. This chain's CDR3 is CASSPPMRSTEAFF. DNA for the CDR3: TGTGCCAGCAGTCCCCCGATGAGATCGACTGAAGCTTTCTTT.

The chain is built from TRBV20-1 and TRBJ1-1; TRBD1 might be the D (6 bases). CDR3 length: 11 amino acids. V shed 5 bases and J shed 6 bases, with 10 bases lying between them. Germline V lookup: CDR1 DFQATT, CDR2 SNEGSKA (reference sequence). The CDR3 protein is CSAPGTSEAFF. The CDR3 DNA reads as TGCAGTGCTCCCGGGACATCTGAAGCTTTCTTT.

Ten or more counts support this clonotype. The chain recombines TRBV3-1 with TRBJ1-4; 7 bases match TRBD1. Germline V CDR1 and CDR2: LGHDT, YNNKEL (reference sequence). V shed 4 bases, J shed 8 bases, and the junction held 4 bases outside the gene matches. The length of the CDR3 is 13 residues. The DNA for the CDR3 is TGTGCCAGCAGCCGACCGGGACAGGAAAAACTGTTTTTT. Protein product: CASSRPGQEKLFF. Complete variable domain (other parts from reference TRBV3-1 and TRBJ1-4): DTAVSQTPKYLVTQMGNDKSIKCEQNLGHDTMYWYKQDSKKFLKIMFSYNNKELIINETVPNRFSPKSPDKAHLNLHINSLELGDSAVYFCASSRPGQEKLFFGSGTQLSVL.

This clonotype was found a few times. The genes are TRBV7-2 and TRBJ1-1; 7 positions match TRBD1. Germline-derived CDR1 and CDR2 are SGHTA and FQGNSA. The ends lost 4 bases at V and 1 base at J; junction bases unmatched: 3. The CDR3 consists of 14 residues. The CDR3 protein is CASSWRQGNTEAFF. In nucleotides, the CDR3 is TGTGCCAGCAGCTGGAGACAGGGGAACACTGAAGCTTTCTTT.

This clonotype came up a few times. CDR3 sequence (DNA): TGTGCCATCAGTGAGTCGACGACCGGGACGGCAACGCAAAAACTGTTTTTT. Its protein product is CAISESTTGTATQKLFF. J is TRBJ1-4 and V is TRBV10-3, with D maybe TRBD1 (5 bases). Looked up from germline, CDR1 is ENHRY and CDR2 is SYGVKD. The V end lost 0 bases, the J end lost 9 bases, and 20 bases lay between the germline ends. This CDR3 has 17 residues.

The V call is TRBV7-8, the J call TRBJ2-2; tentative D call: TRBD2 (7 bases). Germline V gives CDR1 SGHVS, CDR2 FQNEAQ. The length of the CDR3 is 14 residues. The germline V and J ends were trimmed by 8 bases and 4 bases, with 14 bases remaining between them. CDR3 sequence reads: CASRGAPGTGELFF. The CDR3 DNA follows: TGTGCCAGCCGGGGGGCTCCGGGCACCGGGGAGCTGTTTTTT.

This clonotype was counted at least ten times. The DNA of the CDR3 is TGTGCCAGCAGCGAGATGGGGCGGGAGGTTGACATTCAGTACTTC. Residues: CASSEMGREVDIQYF. V gene TRBV9 combines with J gene TRBJ2-4; the match to TRBD2 covers 8 bases. The CDR3 runs to 15 residues. V was pared by 3 bases and J by 8 bases, with 10 bases of the junction left unmatched. Germline-derived CDR1 and CDR2 are SGDLS and YYNGEE.

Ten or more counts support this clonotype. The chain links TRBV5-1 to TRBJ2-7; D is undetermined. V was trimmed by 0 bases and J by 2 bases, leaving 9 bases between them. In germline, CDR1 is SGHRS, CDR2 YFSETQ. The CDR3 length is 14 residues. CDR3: CASSLEGSTYEQYF. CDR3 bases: TGCGCCAGCAGCTTGGAAGGCTCGACCTACGAGCAGTACTTC.

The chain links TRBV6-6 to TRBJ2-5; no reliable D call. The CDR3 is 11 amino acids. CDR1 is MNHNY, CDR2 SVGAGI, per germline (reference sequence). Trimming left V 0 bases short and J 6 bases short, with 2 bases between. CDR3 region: CASSYSKTQYF. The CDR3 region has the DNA TGTGCCAGCAGTTACTCGAAGACCCAGTACTTC.

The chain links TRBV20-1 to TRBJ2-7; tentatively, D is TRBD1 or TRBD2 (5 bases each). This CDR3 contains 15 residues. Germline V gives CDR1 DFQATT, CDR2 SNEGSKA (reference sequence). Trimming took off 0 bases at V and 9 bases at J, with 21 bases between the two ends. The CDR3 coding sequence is TGCAGTGCTAGAGAAGTGGCCCGGGGCAGGTATGGGCAGTACTTC. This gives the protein CSAREVARGRYGQYF.